The 30 T cell receptor beta chains below were found in one sample sequenced in a study of memory CD4+ T cells and cytomegalovirus serostatus. This table comes from immunoSEQ multiplex PCR, and its TCRdb copy is limited to in-frame clones, with some not included. The sample contains around 61,000 clones, around 76% of which appear only once. The sort gate was single viable CD3+CD4+CD8-CD45RO+ cells for memory CD4+ T cells. Sequenced sample: memory CD4+ T cells from blood. These receptors were collected from an adult in good health and CMV-seronegative.

The table lists this clone with a few counts. The V gene is TRBV6-1, the J gene TRBJ1-2; D unclear. This CDR3 has 13 residues. Trimming pared 1 base from V and 4 bases from J, leaving 7 bases between. The germline V gene encodes CDR1 MNHNS and CDR2 SASEGT. The DNA for the CDR3 is TGTGCCAGCAGTGAAGAGGGTTTCTATGGCTACACCTTC. Protein product: CASSEEGFYGYTF.

The rearrangement uses TRBV5-1 and TRBJ2-7, with 10 bases lining up with TRBD1. This CDR3 spans 13 amino acids. The V and J ends lost 4 bases and 6 bases, in that order; junction bases with no gene match: 4. CDR1 is SGHRS and CDR2 is YFSETQ in the germline V gene. The CDR3 nucleotides read TGCGCCAGCAGCCCCCGGGACAGGGGCGAGCAGTACTTC. It yields the protein CASSPRDRGEQYF.

This rearrangement joins TRBV28 to TRBJ2-2; TRBD1 matches at 9 bases. Losses at the gene ends were 8 bases for V and 5 bases for J; bases not matched to a gene: 6. The CDR3 has 14 amino acids. CDR1 and CDR2 (germline): MDHEN, SYDVKM. The CDR3 DNA reads as TGTGCCAGCGAGGGACAGGGTAGGACCGGGGAGCTGTTTTTT. Translation gives CASEGQGRTGELFF. Complete variable domain (other parts from reference TRBV28 and TRBJ2-2): DVKVTQSSRYLVKRTGEKVFLECVQDMDHENMFWYRQDPGLGLRLIYFSYDVKMKEKGDIPEGYSVSREKKERFSLILESASTNQTSMYLCASEGQGRTGELFFGEGSRLTVL.

This chain joins TRBV28 and TRBJ2-1; TRBD1 matches 7 bases. CDR1 is MDHEN and CDR2 is SYDVKM in the germline V gene. Trimming cost V 3 bases and J 0 bases; bases outside gene matches: 5. The CDR3 sequence is 16 residues long. The CDR3 spells CASSFTGAGSYNEQFF. In DNA, the CDR3 is TGTGCCAGCAGTTTTACAGGGGCCGGCTCCTACAATGAGCAGTTCTTC.

The V call is TRBV11-3, the J call TRBJ1-2; weak D call: TRBD1 (5 bases). The CDR3 is made up of 15 amino acids. The germline V and J ends were trimmed by 6 bases and 2 bases, with 16 bases remaining between them. Germline V CDR1 and CDR2: SGHNT, YENEEA. CDR3: CASSSDGGGNYGYTF. The CDR3, as DNA: TGTGCCAGCAGTTCAGACGGGGGAGGGAACTATGGCTACACCTTC. Filled out from reference TRBV11-3 and TRBJ1-2, the complete variable domain reads EAGVVQSPRYKIIEKKQPVAFWCNPISGHNTLYWYLQNLGQGPELLIRYENEEAVDDSQLPKDRFSAERLKGVDSTLKIQPAELGDSAVYLCASSSDGGGNYGYTFGSGTRLTVV.

The J gene is TRBJ1-1, the V gene TRBV6-6; 7 bases align to TRBD1. The CDR3 totals 14 residues. Germline CDR1 is MNHNY and CDR2 is SVGAGI (reference sequence). The junction had 3 bases not matched to a gene; V was cut back by 5 bases and J by 0 bases. The CDR3 nucleotides read TGTGCCAGCAGTCGTACAGGGGTGAACACTGAAGCTTTCTTT. Residues: CASSRTGVNTEAFF.

The genes are TRBV7-2 and TRBJ1-1, with D hard to call. Germline values: CDR1 SGHTA, CDR2 FQGNSA. V lost 5 bases and J 8 bases, leaving 12 bases between the germline ends. The CDR3 totals 12 residues. CDR3: CASSQNRLEAFF. CDR3 sequence (DNA): TGTGCCAGCAGCCAGAACCGATTAGAAGCTTTCTTT.

The CDR3 DNA reads as TGCGCCAGCAGCCCAGACACTAACTATGGCTACACCTTC. This gives the protein CASSPDTNYGYTF. This rearrangement joins TRBV5-1 to TRBJ1-2; D ambiguous. V shed 4 bases and J shed 0 bases, with 7 bases lying between them. CDR1 is SGHRS, CDR2 YFSETQ, per germline. This CDR3 spans 13 amino acids. Together with reference TRBV5-1 and TRBJ1-2, the CDR3 gives the full variable domain: KAGVTQTPRYLIKTRGQQVTLSCSPISGHRSVSWYQQTPGQGLQFLFEYFSETQRNKGNFPGRFSGRQFSNSRSEMNVSTLELGDSALYLCASSPDTNYGYTFGSGTRLTVV.

This clone was seen more than once but under ten times. J is TRBJ2-2 and V is TRBV28; D not resolved. CDR3 length equals 15 residues. V gave up 6 bases and J gave up 5 bases, with 16 bases separating them. Germline CDR1 is MDHEN and CDR2 is SYDVKM. CDR3 sequence: CASRRAGTGTGELFF. CDR3 nucleotide sequence: TGTGCCAGCAGACGCGCCGGTACTGGTACCGGGGAGCTGTTTTTT.

The chain couples TRBV5-5 to TRBJ1-1; perhaps TRBD1 as D (6 bases). Deletions cut 3 bases from V and 5 bases from J, with 11 bases between. The CDR3 sequence is 13 residues long. The germline V gene encodes CDR1 SGHKS and CDR2 YYEKEE (reference sequence). DNA for the CDR3: TGTGCCAGCAGCTCACAGGGAGGGACTGAAGCTTTCTTT. Translating it yields CASSSQGGTEAFF.

V and J are TRBV5-1 and TRBJ1-2, with D tentatively TRBD1 (5 bases). The V gene lost 0 bases and the J gene lost 5 bases, with 8 bases spanning the gap. CDR3 length: 13 amino acids. From germline, CDR1 is SGHRS and CDR2 YFSETQ. The CDR3 DNA follows: TGCGCCAGCAGCTTGGGAGGGGAATATGGCTACACCTTC. Its protein is CASSLGGEYGYTF.

This clone has just one count. The genes are TRBV7-2 and TRBJ2-1; no reliable D call. The germline V gene encodes CDR1 SGHTA and CDR2 FQGNSA. This CDR3 region has 12 residues. V lost 1 base to trimming and J lost 8 bases, with 6 bases between them. CDR3 bases: TGTGCCAGCAGCTTAGTTTTGGATGAGCAGTTCTTC. Its protein is CASSLVLDEQFF.

The sample holds a few counts of this clone. The V call is TRBV5-5, the J call TRBJ1-2; unclear D gene. V was clipped by 0 bases and J by 0 bases, with 9 bases between them. Germline V lookup: CDR1 SGHKS, CDR2 YYEKEE (reference sequence). CDR3 length: 15 amino acids. CDR3 loop: CASSLAAGANYGYTF. The DNA of the CDR3 is TGTGCCAGCAGCTTGGCCGCGGGCGCTAACTATGGCTACACCTTC. Variable domain in full (rest from reference TRBV5-5 and TRBJ1-2): DAGVTQSPTHLIKTRGQQVTLRCSPISGHKSVSWYQQVLGQGPQFIFQYYEKEERGRGNFPDRFSARQFPNYSSELNVNALLLGDSALYLCASSLAAGANYGYTFGSGTRLTVV.

Only a few counts were recorded for this clone. V gene TRBV2 combines with J gene TRBJ2-1; 10 bases align to TRBD2. In germline, CDR1 is SNHLY, CDR2 FYNNEI. CDR3 length: 14 amino acids. Trimming took 2 bases from V and 15 from J; bases not matched to a gene: 10. CDR3 DNA sequence: TGTGCCAGCAGTGAATTAGAAAGCGGGGGGGGGCGGTTCTTC. As protein: CASSELESGGGRFF.

The chain links TRBV7-9 to TRBJ1-1; no reliable D call. The germline CDR1 and CDR2 sequences are SEHNR and FQNEAQ (reference sequence). The CDR3 has 14 residues. Trimming left V 1 base short and J 1 base short, with 7 bases between. Here the CDR3 reads CASSLGSGNTEAFF. Written as DNA, the CDR3 is TGTGCCAGCAGCTTAGGTTCGGGGAACACTGAAGCTTTCTTT.

The chain recombines TRBV2 with TRBJ2-3; the match to TRBD1 covers 7 bases. With V trimmed by 7 bases and J by 4 bases, 5 bases remained unmatched. This CDR3 comprises 13 residues. Germline-derived CDR1 and CDR2 are SNHLY and FYNNEI. The CDR3 region has the DNA TGTGCCAGCAACCACAGGGGCCCAGATACGCAGTATTTT. The encoded protein is CASNHRGPDTQYF.

The chain uses TRBV5-1 and TRBJ1-1; 9 bases line up with TRBD1. Germline values: CDR1 SGHRS, CDR2 YFSETQ. Trimming at V came to 0 bases and at J to 4 bases, leaving 4 bases not matched to a gene. The CDR3 is made up of 15 amino acids. CDR3 bases: TGCGCCAGCAGCTTGGAACAGGGGGCTGGCACTGAAGCTTTCTTT. This encodes CASSLEQGAGTEAFF.

The V gene is TRBV4-2, the J gene TRBJ2-7; no clear D. The CDR3 contains 16 residues. Germline values: CDR1 LGHNA, CDR2 YNFKEQ. Trimming took off 0 bases at V and 0 bases at J, with 12 bases between the two ends. The CDR3 bases are TGTGCCAGCAGCCAAGATGTAGCAATGAGCTCCTACGAGCAGTACTTC. Protein: CASSQDVAMSSYEQYF.

The V call is TRBV7-9, the J call TRBJ2-3, with TRBD1 matching over 8 bases. The CDR3 sequence is 15 residues long. The trim removed 3 bases at V and 1 base at J, leaving 3 bases unmatched. Germline V gene data show CDR1 as SEHNR and CDR2 as FQNEAQ (reference sequence). CDR3 protein: CASSFGQGGTDTQYF. In DNA form, the CDR3 reads TGTGCCAGCAGCTTCGGACAGGGCGGCACAGATACGCAGTATTTT.

This sequence joins TRBV19 and TRBJ1-5, with 10 bases identical to TRBD1. Germline V gives CDR1 LNHDA, CDR2 SQIVND (reference sequence). This CDR3 contains 15 residues. V dropped 4 bases and J dropped 6; count of bases not matched to a gene: 6. CDR3 nucleotide sequence: TGTGCCAGTAGTAGGGACAGGGGAGGTACTCAGCCCCAGCATTTT. Its translation: CASSRDRGGTQPQHF.

The chain has TRBV4-1 and TRBJ1-2; D perhaps matches TRBD1 (5 bases). Looked up from germline, CDR1 is MGHRA and CDR2 is YSYEKL. The CDR3 loop spans 14 amino acids. The V end lost 0 bases, the J end lost 5 bases, and 10 bases lay between the germline ends. The chain's CDR3 is CASSQERQGYGYTF. For the CDR3, the DNA is TGCGCCAGCAGCCAAGAGAGGCAGGGATATGGCTACACCTTC.

This chain links TRBV13 with TRBJ2-7, with D perhaps TRBD1 (6 bases). The CDR3 is made up of 12 amino acids. V shed 3 bases and J shed 5 bases, with 8 bases lying between them. The V gene's germline CDR1 is PRHDT and CDR2 FYEKMQ (reference sequence). CDR3 residues: CASSLGAHEQYF. In nucleotides, the CDR3 is TGTGCCAGCAGCTTGGGGGCGCACGAGCAGTACTTC.

The chain joins TRBV29-1 to TRBJ2-1, with D perhaps TRBD1 (6 bases). The germline V gene encodes CDR1 SQVTM and CDR2 ANQGSEA. The length of the CDR3 is 16 residues. V dropped 3 bases and J dropped 1 base, with 16 bases sitting between them. In DNA, the CDR3 is TGCAGCGTTGAGGGGGCACACAGGGAATCCTACAATGAGCAGTTCTTC. Its protein product is CSVEGAHRESYNEQFF.

V is TRBV19 and J is TRBJ1-2; D is undetermined. Trimming shortened V by 6 bases and J by 1 base, and 6 bases separated the two germline ends. The V gene's germline CDR1 is LNHDA and CDR2 SQIVND (reference sequence). This CDR3 has 12 residues. The CDR3: CASRSFNYGYTF. The DNA for the CDR3 is TGTGCCAGTAGAAGCTTTAACTATGGCTACACCTTC.

This clone came up once. The rearrangement joins TRBV4-1 to TRBJ2-6, with TRBD2 as a possible D gene (5 bases). CDR1 and CDR2 from the germline V gene are MGHRA and YSYEKL. V lost 5 bases to trimming and J lost 3 bases, with 20 bases between them. This CDR3 region has 18 residues. Here the CDR3 reads CASSDGLSRESGANVLTF. For the CDR3, the DNA is TGCGCCAGCAGCGACGGGCTGTCGAGGGAGAGTGGGGCCAACGTCCTGACTTTC.

V usage is TRBV5-1 and J usage is TRBJ2-4, with 7 bases aligning to TRBD1. The V gene end was trimmed by 4 bases and the J gene end by 3 bases; junction bases not matched to a gene: 10. The CDR3 runs to 16 residues. CDR1 SGHRS and CDR2 YFSETQ come from the germline V gene. CDR3 sequence reads: CASSEGAGSVKNIQYF. CDR3 bases: TGCGCCAGCAGCGAGGGGGCTGGGTCGGTCAAAAACATTCAGTACTTC.

V and J are TRBV28 and TRBJ2-1; D is ambiguous. CDR1 and CDR2 from the germline V gene are MDHEN and SYDVKM. Trimming shortened V by 3 bases and J by 7 bases, and 13 bases separated the two germline ends. The CDR3 is made up of 14 amino acids. The CDR3 is CASSLGSYLNEQFF. The CDR3 region has the DNA TGTGCCAGCAGTTTGGGCAGCTATCTAAATGAGCAGTTCTTC.

This sequence joins TRBV18 and TRBJ1-4; unclear D gene. V was clipped by 3 bases and J by 5 bases, with 13 bases between them. CDR3 length equals 15 residues. CDR1 is KGHSH and CDR2 is LQKENI in the germline V gene. DNA for the CDR3: TGTGCCAGCTCACCGGCAAACAGACCGAATGAAAAACTGTTTTTT. Encoded protein: CASSPANRPNEKLFF.

The rearrangement links TRBV2 to TRBJ2-7, with 7 bases lining up with TRBD1. Germline lookup yields CDR1 SNHLY and CDR2 FYNNEI. Trimming at V came to 3 bases and at J to 0 bases, leaving 8 bases not matched to a gene. The CDR3 consists of 16 residues. The DNA for the CDR3 is TGTGCCAGCAGTGAGCGGGCGACAGGGCACTCCTACGAGCAGTACTTC. Protein product: CASSERATGHSYEQYF.

This clone was seen a single time. The chain uses TRBV14 and TRBJ2-5, with TRBD2 as a possible D gene (6 bases). Trimming pared 4 bases from V and 5 bases from J, leaving 11 bases between. Germline V lookup: CDR1 SGHDN, CDR2 FVKESK. The CDR3 runs 13 residues. The DNA for the CDR3 is TGTGCCAGCAGCCCAGGGACTGGGGAGACCCAGTACTTC. It yields the protein CASSPGTGETQYF. Together with reference TRBV14 and TRBJ2-5, the CDR3 gives the full variable domain: EAGVTQFPSHSVIEKGQTVTLRCDPISGHDNLYWYRRVMGKEIKFLLHFVKESKQDESGMPNNRFLAERTGGTYSTLKVQPAELEDSGVYFCASSPGTGETQYFGPGTRLLVL.